Listed below are T cell receptor beta chains from one sample, sequenced in a study of T cells in Graves' hyperthyroidism and ophthalmopathy. TCRdb independently ran MiXCR on the multiplex PCR reads; one entry per CDR3 protein. The sample contains fewer than 400,000 distinct CDR3 sequences, around 25% of which appear only once. Sequenced sample: blood. The receptors were sampled from a man aged 50 to 59 with Graves' hyperthyroidism. Each CDR3 is given with its conserved first and last residue. The order of the fields is clone size, V gene, D gene, J gene, CDR3 DNA, CDR3 protein. The D gene is left open where the match is weak. Part of the rows lack a size; the others show once, few, many or a class for expanded clones.

>.|TRBV27|.|TRBJ2-2
TGTGCCAGCGCCTTAATAACCGGGGAGCTGTTTTTT
CASALITGELFF
>once|TRBV6-4|TRBD2|TRBJ2-3
TGTGCCAGCAGTGCTAGCGGAGAGGGCGCAGATACGCAGTATTTT
CASSASGEGADTQYF
>once|TRBV3-1|.|TRBJ2-7
TGTGCCAGCAGCCAAATTCAGGGAGCCAAGCAGTACTTC
CASSQIQGAKQYF
>few|TRBV15|.|TRBJ2-3
TGTGCCACCAGCGGGGACTTCGGCACAGATACGCAGTATTTT
CATSGDFGTDTQYF
>.|TRBV30|.|TRBJ2-3
TGTGCCTGTGGTAGAGGGGGGGCAGATACGCAGTATTTT
CACGRGGADTQYF
>few|TRBV7-9|TRBD2|TRBJ2-5
TGTGCCAGCAGCTTGAACCTAGCGGGAGCGGGAAAAGAGACCCAGTACTTC
CASSLNLAGAGKETQYF
>.|TRBV19|.|TRBJ1-5
TGTGCCAGTAGTTGGGCAGGGGGCAATCAGCCCCAGCATTTT
CASSWAGGNQPQHF
>many|TRBV2|.|TRBJ2-1
TGTGCCAGCAGTGGGGCAGGGACCCTTTTCGATGAGCAGTTCTTC
CASSGAGTLFDEQFF
>few|TRBV9|.|TRBJ2-2
TGTGCCAGCAACGATGGGGGAGCGAACACCGGGGAGCTGTTTTTT
CASNDGGANTGELFF
>few|TRBV27|.|TRBJ1-2
TGTGCCAGCAGTTTGGAAGGGAATGGTGGCTACACCTTC
CASSLEGNGGYTF
>few|TRBV5-6|TRBD1|TRBJ2-7
TGTGCCAGCAGCTGGGGGACAGCGTCCGCGCGTGAGCAGTACTTC
CASSWGTASAREQYF
>few|TRBV7-6|.|TRBJ2-2
TGTGCCAGCAGCTGGCAGGGAGGCCCGCGCTCCGGGGAGCTGTTTTTT
CASSWQGGPRSGELFF
>.|TRBV5-6|.|TRBJ2-7
TGTGCCAGCAGCTTGACTAGCCGCTTCTACGAGCAGTACTTC
CASSLTSRFYEQYF
>.|TRBV12-5|.|TRBJ1-1
TGTGCTAGTGCCCCGGGGGAGACTGAAGCTTTCTTT
CASAPGETEAFF
>many|TRBV6-1|.|TRBJ1-1
TGTGCCACCCTCCCCGGACCCTGGGGCACTGAAGCTTTCTTT
CATLPGPWGTEAFF
>few|TRBV12-5|TRBD2|TRBJ2-1
TGTGCTAGTGGTTTGGTACCAGCGGGAGGAGCCTACAATGAGCAGTTCTTC
CASGLVPAGGAYNEQFF
>many|TRBV6-1|.|TRBJ1-2
TGTGCCAGCAGTGAAATCCCGGACAGTGGCTATGGCTACACCTTC
CASSEIPDSGYGYTF
>.|TRBV6-1|.|TRBJ2-5
TGTGCCAGCAGTCCTCAGACAGCCCAAGAGACCCAGTACTTC
CASSPQTAQETQYF
>.|TRBV6-5|.|TRBJ2-5
TGTGCCAGCAGTTGGAGGGGGACCTGGCTCGAACAAGAGACCCAGTACTTC
CASSWRGTWLEQETQYF
>many|TRBV12-3/TRBV12-4|.|TRBJ1-1
TGTGCCAGCAGTTCGTACGACAGAGTAAACACTGAAGCTTTCTTT
CASSSYDRVNTEAFF
>.|TRBV28|.|TRBJ2-1
TGTGCCAGCAGCTTAGTGCAGCGGCCCTCCTACAATGAGCAGTTCTTC
CASSLVQRPSYNEQFF
>.|TRBV10-1|TRBD2|TRBJ2-5
TGCGCCAGCACCCCGGGGGGAGTAGTCGGGACCCAGTACTTC
CASTPGGVVGTQYF
>many|TRBV27|TRBD1|TRBJ2-7
TGTGCCAGCTGGGACAGGTTTTACGAGCAGTACTTC
CASWDRFYEQYF
>many|TRBV19|TRBD2|TRBJ2-7
TGTGCCAGCAGGACTAGCGGGAGCTCCTACGAGCAGTACTTC
CASRTSGSSYEQYF
>few|TRBV20-1|.|TRBJ1-2
TGCAGTGCTAGAGATCCTACCCGGCAGGGGAATGGCTACACCTTC
CSARDPTRQGNGYTF
>.|TRBV20-1|TRBD2|TRBJ2-7
TGCAGTGCTAGTCGGCTAGCGGGAGGCTCCTACGAGCAGTACTTC
CSASRLAGGSYEQYF
>few|TRBV7-9|.|TRBJ1-1
TGTGCCAGCAGCTTCTCTCCCCCTGAAGCTTTCTTT
CASSFSPPEAFF
>.|TRBV3-1|.|TRBJ1-4
TGTGCCAGCGGTCAGGCTAATGAAAAACTGTTTTTT
CASGQANEKLFF
>many|TRBV3-1|TRBD1|TRBJ2-1
TGTGCCAGCAGCCAATCTCCGACAGGGGAGTTGTACAATGAGCAGTTCTTC
CASSQSPTGELYNEQFF
>.|TRBV20-1|TRBD2|TRBJ2-7
TGCAGTGCTAGTTCCACTAGCGGGAGGTTGGTCTACGAGCAGTACTTC
CSASSTSGRLVYEQYF
>.|TRBV6-1|.|TRBJ2-7
TGTGCCAGCAGGTCTAGGGAGACCTACGAGCAGTACTTC
CASRSRETYEQYF
>few|TRBV27|TRBD1|TRBJ1-5
TGTGCCAGCAGTTCTGGACAGGGCCTCAATCAGCCCCAGCATTTT
CASSSGQGLNQPQHF
>.|TRBV20-1|TRBD2|TRBJ2-1
TGCAGTGCTAGAGATACTAGCGGGAGCTCCAATGAGCAGTTCTTC
CSARDTSGSSNEQFF